The rows below give T cell receptor beta chains drawn from one sample of a study of T cells after yellow fever vaccination. TCRdb re-derived calls from the 5' RACE reads in MiXCR, one entry per CDR3 protein. Here the sample spans about 320,000 distinct CDR3 sequences, approximately 4% being singletons. Sequenced material: PBMCs, taken 15 days after the yellow fever booster vaccination. These receptors all come from a man aged 18-30 years who received the YFV17D yellow fever vaccine. Each CDR3 is given with its conserved first and last residue. Fields, in order: J gene, V gene, CDR3 protein.

J: TRBJ1-2; V: TRBV5-1; CDR3: CASSPRDENYGYTF
J: TRBJ2-7; V: TRBV10-3; CDR3: CAIRTGGLEQYF
J: TRBJ2-2; V: TRBV4-1; CDR3: CASSQNTNTGELFF
J: TRBJ2-2; V: TRBV5-1; CDR3: CASSLEVGANTGELFF
J: TRBJ2-7; V: TRBV2; CDR3: CASSAGPWGSYEQYF
J: TRBJ1-5; V: TRBV4-1; CDR3: CASSQGDSNQPQHF
J: TRBJ2-2; V: TRBV6-2/TRBV6-3; CDR3: CASRAQAGENTGELFF
J: TRBJ2-2; V: TRBV5-1; CDR3: CASSAGSSPGELFF
J: TRBJ2-7; V: TRBV6-2/TRBV6-3; CDR3: CASSYSLKQYF
J: TRBJ1-2; V: TRBV28; CDR3: CASSRRNGYTF
J: TRBJ2-1; V: TRBV10-2; CDR3: CASRTGMYNEQFF
J: TRBJ2-5; V: TRBV4-3; CDR3: CASSMGYGTVQETQYF
J: TRBJ1-2; V: TRBV6-5; CDR3: CASSYAGDYGYTF
J: TRBJ1-2; V: TRBV19; CDR3: CASTIGAVGYGYTF
J: TRBJ2-5; V: TRBV6-9; CDR3: CASRGPGQDQETQYF
J: TRBJ1-1; V: TRBV23-1; CDR3: CASSQSEGRVNTEAFF
J: TRBJ2-3; V: TRBV12-3/TRBV12-4; CDR3: CASSFDRTGTDTQYF
J: TRBJ2-1; V: TRBV5-1; CDR3: CASSLAAGSAYNEQFF
J: TRBJ1-1; V: TRBV30; CDR3: CAWSVGGGTEAFF
J: TRBJ2-5; V: TRBV27; CDR3: CASSSAQETQYF
J: TRBJ2-3; V: TRBV18; CDR3: CASSPPSGDGNTDTQYF
J: TRBJ2-3; V: TRBV5-1; CDR3: CASSVGATISGDTQYF
J: TRBJ2-2; V: TRBV4-2; CDR3: CASSQDVGTGELFF
J: TRBJ1-6; V: TRBV5-1; CDR3: CASSPGGWDSPLHF
J: TRBJ1-2; V: TRBV2; CDR3: CASSEARGRVYGYTF
J: TRBJ2-6; V: TRBV6-1; CDR3: CASSKGQGSGANVLTF
J: TRBJ2-2; V: TRBV5-4; CDR3: CASSLSTGVNTGELFF